This TCR beta chain is from a study of cytomegalovirus exposure and HLA in healthy donors. Study-wide findings and caveats: Earlier analysis yielded a pattern in which most TCR beta V segments were productive about 90% or about 30% of the time.

Primers: 60 Vbeta forward and 13 Jbeta reverse. The table came from immunoSEQ multiplex PCR; TCRdb's copy has only in-frame clones and leaves some out. The table for this sample gives tens of thousands of clones. This CDR3 contains 13 residues. Germline CDR1 and CDR2: SGHTA and FQGNSA. With 5 bases clipped from V and 1 base from J, the junction kept 1 base outside the gene matches. Details on this clone: What it recognizes is unknown.

Source material: PBMCs. This clonotype was sampled from a woman aged 25 to 39 in good health and CMV-seronegative. V is TRBV7-2 and J is TRBJ1-1; 7 bases match TRBD1. In DNA, the CDR3 is TGTGCCAGCAGCCGACAGGGGAACACTGAAGCTTTCTTT. Translated, it gives CASSRQGNTEAFF.